The next 14 T cell receptor beta chains were all read from a single sample in a study of blood T cell repertoires in COVID-19. Method: immunoSEQ multiplex PCR; TCRdb's copy keeps in-frame clones and lacks some. This table holds 300,000 to 450,000 clones, around 87% found once. Sample: peripheral blood. These TCRs come from a woman aged 55-70 years with COVID-19, enrolled during active disease.

The chain uses TRBV10-3 and TRBJ1-2; 11 nucleotides align to TRBD1. This CDR3 comprises 17 residues. V lost 4 bases and J lost 4; bases outside the gene matches: 11. Per germline, CDR1 ENHRY and CDR2 SYGVKD. The CDR3 DNA reads TGTGCCATCAGTGCAAACTCGGGACAGGGGGGCACCTATGGCTACACCTTC. Translated: CAISANSGQGGTYGYTF.

The chain joins TRBV7-9 to TRBJ2-3; 10 bases are a match to TRBD1. The J segment lost 3 bases and the V segment lost 4 bases, leaving 4 bases of the junction unmatched. The germline CDR1 and CDR2 sequences are SEHNR and FQNEAQ (reference sequence). CDR3 length: 15 amino acids. The CDR3 coding sequence is TGTGCCAGCAGCTACCGGACAGGGGGAACAGATACGCAGTATTTT. This translates into CASSYRTGGTDTQYF.

The rearrangement joins TRBV27 to TRBJ2-5; 8 nucleotides align to TRBD1. The ends lost 6 bases at V and 6 bases at J; junction bases unmatched: 6. Germline V lookup: CDR1 MNHEY, CDR2 SMNVEV (reference sequence). This CDR3 spans 13 amino acids. CDR3 in DNA: TGTGCCAGCAGGACAGGGGCGGGGAAGACCCAGTACTTC. Encoded protein: CASRTGAGKTQYF.

The chain joins TRBV12-3 or TRBV12-4 to TRBJ1-2; D unclear. Trimming pared 1 base from V and 2 bases from J, leaving 5 bases between. The CDR3 runs 13 residues. The CDR3 DNA is TGTGCCAGCAGTTTAGTGAGGAACTATGGCTACACCTTC. As protein: CASSLVRNYGYTF.

This clone was seen once. This chain connects TRBV28 to TRBJ1-2; 10 bases fit TRBD1. Trimming at V came to 6 bases and at J to 11 bases, leaving 6 bases not matched to a gene. The CDR3 consists of 12 residues. Germline assignment: CDR1 MDHEN and CDR2 SYDVKM. The CDR3 nucleotides read TGTGCCAGCAGCGGGACAGGGGAAGGGTACACCTTC. Encoded protein: CASSGTGEGYTF.

The CDR3 protein is CATSRDRSGFFTDTQYF. The CDR3 DNA follows: TGTGCCACCAGCAGAGATCGAAGCGGGTTCTTCACAGATACGCAGTATTTT. The chain combines TRBV15 with TRBJ2-3; D may be TRBD2 (6 bases). The germline CDR1 and CDR2 sequences are LNHNV and YYDKDF (reference sequence). V lost 0 bases to trimming and J lost 2 bases, with 15 bases between them. There are 17 residues in the CDR3.

This clone was observed a single time. The CDR3 region is CASSPDRVVHNEQFF. The CDR3 DNA is TGTGCCAGCAGCCCCGACAGGGTGGTCCACAATGAGCAGTTCTTC. The chain carries TRBV3-1 (or the pseudogene TRBV3-2) and TRBJ2-1, with 7 bases fitting TRBD1. Germline CDR1 LGHDT, CDR2 YNNKEL (reference sequence). Germline trimming cut 4 bases from V and 5 bases from J; bases unmatched to any gene: 8. The CDR3 spans 15 residues.

The rearrangement joins TRBV9 to TRBJ2-5; 8 nucleotides agree with TRBD1. The V gene's germline CDR1 is SGDLS and CDR2 YYNGEE. The V segment lost 2 bases and the J segment 2 bases; nucleotides outside the gene matches: 11. The CDR3 totals 17 residues. The CDR3 sequence is CASSVTPGQVGQETQYF. CDR3 bases: TGTGCCAGCAGCGTCACACCGGGACAGGTGGGGCAAGAGACCCAGTACTTC.

The rearrangement uses TRBV14 and TRBJ2-7; perhaps TRBD1 as D (6 bases). The CDR3 covers 15 residues. V lost 2 bases and J 3 bases, leaving 14 bases between the germline ends. Per germline, CDR1 SGHDN and CDR2 FVKESK. The CDR3 region is CASSQWGRGDYEQYF. In DNA form, the CDR3 reads TGTGCCAGCAGCCAATGGGGGCGTGGAGACTACGAGCAGTACTTC. The full variable domain, rest sourced from reference TRBV14 and TRBJ2-7, is EAGVTQFPSHSVIEKGQTVTLRCDPISGHDNLYWYRRVMGKEIKFLLHFVKESKQDESGMPNNRFLAERTGGTYSTLKVQPAELEDSGVYFCASSQWGRGDYEQYFGPGTRLTVT.

The chain recombines TRBV12-3 or TRBV12-4 with TRBJ1-1, with 7 bases fitting TRBD1. The CDR3 is 13 residues long. Trimming removed 5 bases from V and 5 bases from J; junction bases left unmatched: 5. Here the CDR3 reads CASSPRGRTEAFF. The DNA of the CDR3 is TGTGCCAGCAGTCCCAGGGGGAGGACTGAAGCTTTCTTT.

This rearrangement joins TRBV7-9 to TRBJ1-3; a weak D match, TRBD1 (6 bases). Germline CDR1 reads SEHNR; CDR2 reads FQNEAQ (reference sequence). The CDR3 length is 16 residues. V was trimmed by 7 bases and J by 0 bases, leaving 16 bases between them. The CDR3 DNA sequence: TGTGCCAGCACCTTCACAGGGATCAACTCTGGAAACACCATATATTTT. Residues: CASTFTGINSGNTIYF.

This clone has a single count. The rearrangement uses TRBV19 and TRBJ2-3, with D perhaps matching TRBD1 (6 bases). Trimming pared 4 bases from V and 4 bases from J, leaving 9 bases between. The CDR3 length is 13 residues. Germline V lookup: CDR1 LNHDA, CDR2 SQIVND (reference sequence). This chain's CDR3 is CASSTYRADTQYF. In nucleotides, the CDR3 is TGTGCCAGTAGTACCTACAGGGCAGATACGCAGTATTTT.

This chain joins TRBV3-1 (or the pseudogene TRBV3-2) and TRBJ2-2; no clear D gene. CDR1 is LGHDT and CDR2 is YNNKEL in the germline V gene (reference sequence). Trimming stripped 5 bases from V and 3 bases from J, with 13 bases between. This CDR3 is built from 15 residues. The DNA for the CDR3 is TGTGCCAGCAGCGCTCCTGCGGCCTACACCGGGGAGCTGTTTTTT. This translates into CASSAPAAYTGELFF.

Only one count was recorded for this clone. The rearrangement links TRBV12-3 or TRBV12-4 to TRBJ1-2; TRBD1 aligns across 8 bases. V lost 6 bases and J lost 8; bases outside the gene matches: 8. The length of the CDR3 is 13 residues. The CDR3 DNA is TGTGCCAGCAGCCGCCAGGACAGGGACGGCTACACCTTC. Translating it yields CASSRQDRDGYTF.